Here is one T cell receptor (beta chain) with its context. This sample is drawn from a study of blood T cell repertoires in COVID-19. In the original processing: Reference gene primer amplification in the assay estimated nucleated cell counts. Profiled with immunoSEQ multiplex PCR; TCRdb holds only in-frame clones, not every one. V and J calls and clone size are those listed in that table; D and trimming were worked out from the DNA. The sample consists of some 210,000 clones, about 81% of them appearing once. Germline V gene sequence: CDR1 LNHDA, CDR2 SQIVND (reference sequence). The CDR3 extends over 13 amino acids. V lost 4 bases and J lost 7, with 13 bases in between. Each participant's cohort was designated according to participant-reported clinical history. Recovered status in Cohort 3 required two negative PCRs, clearance, or symptom resolution.

The chain has TRBV19 and TRBJ1-1; unclear D gene. The sequence was collected from a middle-aged man who had recovered from COVID-19. Sequencing was done on a sample of PBMCs or T cells enriched from blood (not recorded which). CDR3 amino acids: CASSRQQRNEAFF. The CDR3 coding sequence is TGTGCCAGTAGTAGGCAACAGAGAAATGAAGCTTTCTTT. Together with reference TRBV19 and TRBJ1-1, the CDR3 gives the full variable domain: DGGITQSPKYLFRKEGQNVTLSCEQNLNHDAMYWYRQDPGQGLRLIYYSQIVNDFQKGDIAEGYSVSREKKESFPLTVTSAQKNPTAFYLCASSRQQRNEAFFGQGTRLTVV.